This record covers a single T cell receptor beta chain. The data originate from a study of blood T cell repertoires in COVID-19. Study information: Both acute and convalescent COVID-19 samples were obtained from the United States, Italy and Spain. PBMCs, B-cell-depleted T cells, or T cells were the source of the cDNA or gDNA that made up the material.

As originally analysed: For nucleated cells, counts were estimated from reference gene primer amplification. The method was immunoSEQ multiplex PCR; TCRdb's version includes in-frame clones alone and lacks a portion of them. The DNA gave D and trimming, while V, J and clone size come from that table. The repertoire holds around 400,000 clones, with roughly 90% as singletons. The source of this sequence is a man aged 40-55 years with acute or convalescent COVID-19. The material sequenced was peripheral blood.

The CDR3 region has the DNA TGTGCCAGCAGGCCACTTTGGACAGCGAACACTGAAGCTTTCTTT. Residues: CASRPLWTANTEAFF. This chain connects TRBV6-5 to TRBJ1-1; tentative D call: TRBD1 (6 bases). Germline values: CDR1 MNHEY, CDR2 SVGAGI. V was trimmed by 6 bases and J by 1 base, leaving 15 bases between them. The CDR3 length is 15 residues.